The present entry profiles one T cell receptor beta chain with its context. Molecular barcoding with unique molecular identifiers was used for the TCRbeta library. TCRdb reprocessed the PCR reads via MiXCR and lists one record per CDR3 protein. Among some 590,000 distinct CDR3 sequences, under 12% were seen once, and the ten largest hold about 4.2%. The record originates from a study of T-cell reconstitution after alpha-beta-depleted transplantation in children. Germline trimming cut 7 bases from V and 3 bases from J; bases unmatched to any gene: 10. The CDR3 is made up of 16 amino acids. Germline-derived CDR1 and CDR2 are SQVTM and ANQGSEA.

The sequence derives from a human donor who donated a stem cell graft to a child with acute myeloid leukemia. Specimen: PBMCs from the stem cell graft donor, collected from the stem cell graft. The rearrangement uses TRBV29-1 and TRBJ2-3; 13 bases line up with TRBD2. CDR3 protein: CSGGLAGLSGTDTQYF. Here the CDR3 DNA reads TGCAGCGGGGGACTAGCGGGACTATCGGGGACAGATACGCAGTATTTT.